The 23 T cell receptor beta chains in this list originate from one sample, sequenced in a study of identifying expanded T cells in peripheral blood. The data were produced by immunoSEQ multiplex PCR, yet TCRdb's version contains in-frame clones alone and is incomplete. The data show some 95,000 clones, around 90% seen once. Source material: blood. The source is a person between 18 and 69 years old in good health.

V gene TRBV5-1 combines with J gene TRBJ1-1, with D possibly TRBD1 on 5 matching bases. This CDR3 has 20 residues. Germline assignment: CDR1 SGHRS and CDR2 YFSETQ. Trimming pared 4 bases from V and 0 bases from J, leaving 28 bases between. The CDR3 nucleotides read TGCGCCAGCAGCCCACGGGACCCAACGGTGGCGGGACTCATGAACACTGAAGCTTTCTTT. Protein product: CASSPRDPTVAGLMNTEAFF.

The rearrangement links TRBV19 to TRBJ1-3; D is perhaps TRBD1 (5 bases). Germline-derived CDR1 and CDR2 are LNHDA and SQIVND (reference sequence). Deletions cut 9 bases from V and 4 bases from J, with 31 bases between. The CDR3 spans 19 residues. CDR3 bases: TGTGCCAGCGCAAAAGCGGACATTCTGGCCGTTCCGCGGGGAAACACCATATATTTT. This encodes CASAKADILAVPRGNTIYF.

This chain uses TRBV4-3 with TRBJ2-7, with 9 bases lining up with TRBD1. The germline CDR1 and CDR2 sequences are LGHNA and YSLEER. The CDR3 totals 13 residues. Losses at the gene ends were 4 bases for V and 10 bases for J; bases not matched to a gene: 8. The CDR3 DNA reads as TGCGCCAGCAGCCGGACTGGACAGGGGCGACAGTACTTC. As protein: CASSRTGQGRQYF.

The chain carries TRBV5-5 and TRBJ1-1; D perhaps matches TRBD1 (5 bases). The CDR3 runs to 14 residues. The V and J ends lost 3 bases and 11 bases respectively, with 20 bases between them. CDR1 is SGHKS, CDR2 YYEKEE, per germline (reference sequence). The CDR3 reads CASSSAGTPKGAFF. The CDR3 nucleotides are TGTGCCAGCAGCTCAGCAGGGACGCCTAAAGGGGCTTTCTTT.

The rearrangement links TRBV6-5 to TRBJ1-6; D is unclear. CDR1 and CDR2 (germline): MNHEY, SVGAGI. V dropped 3 bases and J dropped 7 bases, with 16 bases sitting between them. This CDR3 is built from 16 residues. The CDR3 region is CASSYRAPKKNSPLHF. DNA for the CDR3: TGTGCCAGCAGTTATCGCGCCCCGAAGAAAAATTCACCCCTCCACTTT.

This clone was recorded many times. The J gene is TRBJ1-5, the V gene TRBV6-1; D unclear. CDR3 size: 12 residues. The germline V and J ends were trimmed by 4 bases and 4 bases, with 5 bases remaining between them. Looked up from germline, CDR1 is MNHNS and CDR2 is SASEGT. CDR3 DNA sequence: TGTGCCAGCAGTGTCCCAAATCAGCCCCAGCATTTT. Translated, it gives CASSVPNQPQHF.

V and J are TRBV4-2 and TRBJ1-1; 7 bases fit TRBD1. Germline loops: CDR1 LGHNA, CDR2 YNFKEQ. V lost 2 bases and J lost 1; bases outside the gene matches: 7. This CDR3 is built from 16 residues. CDR3 nucleotide sequence: TGTGCCAGCAGCCAATATGACAGGGCAGAGAACACTGAAGCTTTCTTT. It specifies CASSQYDRAENTEAFF.

The chain uses TRBV19 and TRBJ1-1, with 8 bases that match TRBD1. Germline V gene sequence: CDR1 LNHDA, CDR2 SQIVND (reference sequence). The ends lost 9 bases at V and 1 base at J; junction bases unmatched: 16. The CDR3 has 17 residues. The CDR3: CASRRLLVDRANTEAFF. The CDR3 bases are TGTGCCAGCCGACGCCTCTTGGTGGACAGGGCGAACACTGAAGCTTTCTTT.

This clone was seen just once. In nucleotides, the CDR3 is TGTGCCACCAGCAGAGTTGAAGGGGCTAACACTGAAGCTTTCTTT. Residues: CATSRVEGANTEAFF. The chain combines TRBV15 with TRBJ1-1, with a weak D call TRBD1 (5 bases). The CDR3 spans 15 residues. Deletions cut 1 base from V and 2 bases from J, with 11 bases between. Germline V lookup: CDR1 LNHNV, CDR2 YYDKDF (reference sequence). The full variable domain, rest sourced from reference TRBV15 and TRBJ1-1, is DAMVIQNPRYQVTQFGKPVTLSCSQTLNHNVMYWYQQKSSQAPKLLFHYYDKDFNNEADTPDNFQSRRPNTSFCFLDIRSPGLGDTAMYLCATSRVEGANTEAFFGQGTRLTVV.

The J gene is TRBJ1-2, the V gene TRBV7-6, with D perhaps TRBD1 (5 bases). Germline CDR1 and CDR2: SGHVS and FNYEAQ. The CDR3 sequence is 16 residues long. V shed 3 bases and J shed 6 bases, with 20 bases lying between them. CDR3 in amino acids: CASSFHPGSFVDGYTF. Written as DNA, the CDR3 is TGTGCCAGCAGCTTTCATCCAGGGTCTTTTGTCGATGGCTACACCTTC.

The chain couples TRBV4-1 to TRBJ1-6, with D perhaps TRBD1 (5 bases). V gave up 4 bases and J gave up 12 bases, with 19 bases separating them. Looked up from germline, CDR1 is MGHRA and CDR2 is YSYEKL. This CDR3 spans 15 amino acids. The CDR3 region has the DNA TGCGCCAGCAGCCGGGGGACGGCGAGCAAGGGACCCCTCCACTTT. Translation gives CASSRGTASKGPLHF.

This chain uses TRBV11-2 with TRBJ1-1, with TRBD1 matching 7 bases. Trimming at V came to 5 bases and at J to 4 bases, leaving 10 bases not matched to a gene. The V gene's germline CDR1 is SGHAT and CDR2 FQNNGV. This CDR3 region has 15 residues. DNA for the CDR3: TGTGCCAGCAGCCGAATGATAAACAGGGGCACTGAAGCTTTCTTT. Amino acids: CASSRMINRGTEAFF.

The genes are TRBV15 and TRBJ2-3, with D unresolved. The CDR3 has 15 amino acids. Looked up from germline, CDR1 is LNHNV and CDR2 is YYDKDF (reference sequence). Trimming took off 0 bases at V and 6 bases at J, with 13 bases between the two ends. This chain's CDR3 is CATSRDSRTPDTQYF. The CDR3 nucleotides are TGTGCCACCAGCAGAGACTCCCGGACCCCCGATACGCAGTATTTT.

The gene calls are TRBV7-3 and TRBJ2-5; D is possibly TRBD1 (6 bases). There are 15 residues in the CDR3. Germline CDR1 is SGHTA and CDR2 is FQGTGA. The V end lost 5 bases, the J end lost 2 bases, and 15 bases lay between the germline ends. The CDR3 DNA reads TGTGCCAGCAGCCCGGGGCGGCAGGGGCAAGAGACCCAGTACTTC. It encodes CASSPGRQGQETQYF.

In this sample, this clone turned up once. The chain couples TRBV7-7 to TRBJ2-3; TRBD2 is a possible D gene (5 bases). The ends were cut back, 5 bases at V and 3 bases at J, with 15 bases in the middle. Germline lookup yields CDR1 SSHAT and CDR2 FNYEAQ (reference sequence). This CDR3 is 15 amino acids long. CDR3: CASSLTGNPTDTQYF. Here the CDR3 DNA reads TGTGCCAGCAGCCTAACCGGGAACCCGACAGATACGCAGTATTTT.

Only one count was recorded for this clone. The chain has TRBV27 and TRBJ1-4; D may be TRBD1 (6 bases). Trimming removed 3 bases from V and 8 bases from J, with 13 bases in between. The CDR3 runs 14 residues. Looked up from germline, CDR1 is MNHEY and CDR2 is SMNVEV (reference sequence). The CDR3 region is CASSFSRDKEKLFF. The CDR3 region has the DNA TGTGCCAGCAGTTTCAGCAGGGACAAAGAAAAACTGTTTTTT.

V usage is TRBV7-9 and J usage is TRBJ2-7; D is undetermined. Per germline, CDR1 SEHNR and CDR2 FQNEAQ (reference sequence). V lost 0 bases, J lost 6 bases, and 9 bases lay in between. This CDR3 comprises 13 residues. As DNA, the CDR3 is TGTGCCAGCAGCTTAGCCCCGTTTACCGAGCAGTACTTC. As protein: CASSLAPFTEQYF.

This rearrangement joins TRBV9 to TRBJ1-1; D remains unclear. Germline V CDR1 and CDR2: SGDLS, YYNGEE. Trimming shortened V by 4 bases and J by 0 bases, and 7 bases separated the two germline ends. This CDR3 has 13 residues. CDR3: CASSYKMNTEAFF. Written as DNA, the CDR3 is TGTGCCAGCAGCTATAAAATGAACACTGAAGCTTTCTTT.

The chain couples TRBV19 to TRBJ2-2; D remains unclear. There are 16 residues in the CDR3. Between the trimmed V and J ends, which lost 7 bases and 0 bases, there was a span of 15 bases. Germline V lookup: CDR1 LNHDA, CDR2 SQIVND (reference sequence). CDR3 loop: CASTFTPGSNTGELFF. The CDR3 DNA reads as TGTGCCAGTACCTTCACCCCGGGCTCGAACACCGGGGAGCTGTTTTTT.

This clone was counted many times. This chain links TRBV27 with TRBJ2-3; 8 positions agree with TRBD1. The CDR3 has 13 residues. CDR1 is MNHEY, CDR2 SMNVEV, per germline (reference sequence). V shed 6 bases, J shed 4 bases, and the junction held 3 bases outside the gene matches. In DNA form, the CDR3 reads TGTGCCAGCAGGAGGACAGGGCCAGATACGCAGTATTTT. This encodes CASRRTGPDTQYF.

V usage is TRBV4-1 and J usage is TRBJ2-1, with D perhaps assigned TRBD1 or TRBD2 (5 bases each). Germline V gives CDR1 MGHRA, CDR2 YSYEKL. The CDR3 is made up of 12 amino acids. Trimming took 1 base from V and 7 from J, leaving 5 bases between them. The CDR3 reads CASSQGGNEQFF. The CDR3 nucleotides read TGCGCCAGCAGCCAAGGGGGGAATGAGCAGTTCTTC.

CDR3 bases: TGTGCCAGCAGCTCCGCCGGGGGGGCAACGTACACCGGGGAGCTGTTTTTT. Residues: CASSSAGGATYTGELFF. This sequence joins TRBV7-3 and TRBJ2-2; 8 positions match TRBD2. Per germline, CDR1 SGHTA and CDR2 FQGTGA. The CDR3 has 17 amino acids. V was clipped by 4 bases and J by 3 bases; unmatched bases: 10.

This clone was detected a few times. The V and J genes are TRBV6-4 and TRBJ2-3, with 8 bases aligning to TRBD2. This CDR3 region has 15 residues. The junction had 4 bases not matched to a gene; V was cut back by 3 bases and J by 2 bases. Germline lookup yields CDR1 MRHNA and CDR2 SNTAGT. The CDR3 here is CASSEAGVPTDTQYF. The DNA of the CDR3 is TGTGCCAGCAGTGAAGCGGGAGTACCCACAGATACGCAGTATTTT.